This T cell receptor beta chain was recovered during a study of multiple sclerosis patients with progressive multifocal leukoencephalopathy. Study observations and caveats: Lower normalized Shannon entropy suggested reduced TRB diversity in most PML patients. Before and during natalizumab, the clones expanded at PML already existed.

Profiling relied on immunoSEQ multiplex PCR, and the TCRdb table lists in-frame clones only, not all of them. In the table there are approximately 26,000 clones, more than 75% of which are singletons. Time point given: before natalizumab initiation. Prior interferon beta treatment was universal, and the PML patients were all female. Concerning this clone: Its antigen remains unknown.

Specimen: PBMCs. This TCR came from a human donor with multiple sclerosis.

CDR3 sequence reads: CASSFDRAGIQYF. The CDR3 DNA reads TGTGCCAGCAGTTTCGACAGGGCGGGCATTCAGTACTTC. The rearrangement uses TRBV6-5 and TRBJ2-4; 7 nucleotides match TRBD1. The germline V gene encodes CDR1 MNHEY and CDR2 SVGAGI. The CDR3 runs 13 residues. V gave up 4 bases and J gave up 9 bases; unmatched junction bases: 6.